These T cell receptor beta chains were read from a single sample in a study of T-cell reconstitution after alpha-beta-depleted transplantation in children. TCRdb fed the PCR reads into MiXCR, producing one record per CDR3 protein. The sample carries approximately 210,000 distinct CDR3 sequences, 17% recorded once. The sequencing here drew on PBMCs, mostly from graft donor cells, taken 360 days after TCRalphabeta/CD19-depleted stem cell transplant. These receptors came from a male patient between 2 and 15 years old who had a stem cell transplant for acute lymphoblastic leukemia, so the T cells may come from the graft donor. Both conserved end residues are part of each CDR3. Fields, in order: J gene, clone size, D gene, V gene, CDR3 protein, CDR3 DNA. A D gene is named only where the DNA matches it firmly. Some rows have no size entry. The others give once, few or many, or a class for an expanded clone.

j_call: TRBJ1-2; clone_size: .; d_call: TRBD1; v_call: TRBV28; cdr3_aa: CASITGGSVYGYTF; cdr3_nt: TGTGCCAGCATTACAGGGGGCTCGGTGTATGGCTACACCTTC
j_call: TRBJ2-1; clone_size: few; d_call: .; v_call: TRBV7-2; cdr3_aa: CASSASRLNEQFF; cdr3_nt: TGTGCCAGCAGCGCAAGCCGGCTAAATGAGCAGTTCTTC
j_call: TRBJ2-3; clone_size: few; d_call: .; v_call: TRBV10-3; cdr3_aa: CAISELAGGRDTQYF; cdr3_nt: TGTGCCATCAGTGAGTTGGCTGGGGGGCGAGATACGCAGTATTTT
j_call: TRBJ1-1; clone_size: .; d_call: .; v_call: TRBV5-5; cdr3_aa: CASSWAQGGTEAFF; cdr3_nt: TGTGCCAGCAGCTGGGCCCAGGGTGGCACTGAAGCTTTCTTT
j_call: TRBJ1-2; clone_size: .; d_call: .; v_call: TRBV5-1; cdr3_aa: CASRSDRIYGYTF; cdr3_nt: TGCGCCAGCAGGAGCGACAGGATCTATGGCTACACCTTC
j_call: TRBJ2-1; clone_size: few; d_call: TRBD2; v_call: TRBV7-6; cdr3_aa: CASSLATPLGRGAYNEQFF; cdr3_nt: TGTGCCAGCAGCTTAGCGACCCCCTTAGGTCGGGGGGCCTACAATGAGCAGTTCTTC
j_call: TRBJ2-7; clone_size: few; d_call: .; v_call: TRBV12-3/TRBV12-4; cdr3_aa: CASSRRFYEQYF; cdr3_nt: TGTGCCAGCAGTCGCAGGTTCTACGAGCAGTACTTC
j_call: TRBJ1-1; clone_size: many; d_call: TRBD1; v_call: TRBV20-1; cdr3_aa: CSATRTGLGNTEAFF; cdr3_nt: TGCAGTGCTACGCGGACAGGGCTGGGGAACACTGAAGCTTTCTTT
j_call: TRBJ2-1; clone_size: few; d_call: .; v_call: TRBV5-1; cdr3_aa: CASTPRGGAYGDEQFF; cdr3_nt: TGCGCCAGCACCCCGCGAGGCGGGGCATATGGCGATGAGCAGTTCTTC
j_call: TRBJ1-5; clone_size: .; d_call: .; v_call: TRBV20-1; cdr3_aa: CSAGDSTNQPQHF; cdr3_nt: TGCAGTGCTGGGGACTCAACAAATCAGCCCCAGCATTTT
j_call: TRBJ2-6; clone_size: few; d_call: TRBD2; v_call: TRBV10-3; cdr3_aa: CALIGTRNAGANVLTF; cdr3_nt: TGTGCCCTGATCGGGACTAGAAACGCTGGGGCCAACGTCCTGACTTTC
j_call: TRBJ2-5; clone_size: .; d_call: .; v_call: TRBV5-5; cdr3_aa: CASSYLPGTQETQYF; cdr3_nt: TGTGCCAGCAGCTACCTACCAGGGACCCAAGAGACCCAGTACTTC
j_call: TRBJ2-2; clone_size: .; d_call: .; v_call: TRBV2; cdr3_aa: CASTPLSNTGELFF; cdr3_nt: TGTGCCAGCACCCCACTTTCGAACACCGGGGAGCTGTTTTTT
j_call: TRBJ2-1; clone_size: .; d_call: TRBD1; v_call: TRBV14; cdr3_aa: CASSPRLIGGDEQFF; cdr3_nt: TGTGCCAGCAGCCCAAGATTAATAGGGGGCGATGAGCAGTTCTTC
j_call: TRBJ2-1; clone_size: .; d_call: .; v_call: TRBV29-1; cdr3_aa: CSVSRGEQFF; cdr3_nt: TGCAGCGTTTCCCGGGGTGAGCAGTTCTTC
j_call: TRBJ1-1; clone_size: few; d_call: .; v_call: TRBV29-1; cdr3_aa: CSVARERGNTEAFF; cdr3_nt: TGCAGCGTTGCAAGGGAGCGGGGGAACACTGAAGCTTTCTTT
j_call: TRBJ1-1; clone_size: .; d_call: TRBD1; v_call: TRBV9; cdr3_aa: CASSVRPSTGGAFF; cdr3_nt: TGTGCCAGCAGCGTCCGACCATCGACAGGGGGAGCTTTCTTT
j_call: TRBJ2-5; clone_size: many; d_call: TRBD2; v_call: TRBV7-2; cdr3_aa: CASSLVGGGAQETQYF; cdr3_nt: TGTGCCAGCAGCTTAGTAGGCGGGGGGGCCCAAGAGACCCAGTACTTC
j_call: TRBJ2-5; clone_size: .; d_call: .; v_call: TRBV12-3/TRBV12-4; cdr3_aa: CASTLTGRETQYF; cdr3_nt: TGTGCCAGCACCCTGACAGGGAGGGAGACCCAGTACTTC
j_call: TRBJ2-5; clone_size: few; d_call: .; v_call: TRBV5-1; cdr3_aa: CASSYLPETQYF; cdr3_nt: TGCGCCAGCAGCTACCTACCAGAGACCCAGTACTTC